The sequence of this T cell receptor beta chain was determined in a study of cytomegalovirus exposure and HLA in healthy donors. Generated by immunoSEQ multiplex PCR, the TCRdb table keeps only in-frame clones and is missing some. The profile covers around 120,000 clones, with 86% appearing a single time and roughly 5.3% taken by the ten largest. Germline V gene sequence: CDR1 MDHEN, CDR2 SYDVKM. Trimming removed 5 bases from V and 4 bases from J; junction bases left unmatched: 12. The CDR3 contains 16 residues. The J gene is TRBJ2-7, the V gene TRBV28, with 9 bases lining up with TRBD1. This clonotype was obtained from a man between 18 and 29 years old in good health and CMV-seronegative. The material sequenced was PBMCs. The CDR3 protein is CASSPRGAGTGYEQYF. CDR3 in DNA: TGTGCCAGCAGTCCCCGGGGGGCCGGGACAGGGTACGAGCAGTACTTC.